These T cell receptor beta chains were read from a single sample in a study of blood T cell repertoires in COVID-19. Here immunoSEQ multiplex PCR was the method, and the copy in TCRdb shows in-frame clones only, minus some. The sample has over 150,000 clones, over 80% seen once. Sequenced: peripheral blood. The receptor set was obtained from a woman aged 55-75 years who had recovered from COVID-19. CDR3s include the opening cysteine and the closing phenylalanine or tryptophan. The D gene is left open where the match is weak. Part of the rows lack a size; the others show once, few, many or a class for expanded clones.

>once|TRBV20-1|TRBJ2-5|.
CSVGRETQYF
TGCAGTGTCGGTCGAGAGACCCAGTACTTC
>once|TRBV7-7|TRBJ2-2|TRBD1
CASSLTGPTGELFF
TGTGCCAGCAGCTTGACAGGGCCCACCGGGGAGCTGTTTTTT
>.|TRBV9|TRBJ2-3|TRBD2
CASRSGLTDTQYF
TGTGCCAGCCGTAGCGGGCTCACAGATACGCAGTATTTT
>.|TRBV28|TRBJ2-1|TRBD1
CASRTGGNGYNEQFF
TGTGCCAGCAGGACAGGGGGCAATGGTTACAATGAGCAGTTCTTC
>.|TRBV4-2|TRBJ1-4|.
CASSRIRGRASTNEKLFF
TGTGCCAGCAGCCGAATTCGGGGGAGGGCCTCAACTAATGAAAAACTGTTTTTT
>.|TRBV28|TRBJ2-6|.
CASSLQNVLTF
TGTGCCAGCAGTCTGCAGAACGTCCTGACTTTC
>.|TRBV13|TRBJ2-1|.
CASSLWGAYNEQFF
TGTGCCAGCAGCTTATGGGGGGCCTACAATGAGCAGTTCTTC
>.|TRBV6-6|TRBJ1-1|TRBD1
CASRDLQGFEAFF
TGTGCCAGCAGGGATCTACAGGGGTTTGAAGCTTTCTTT
>.|TRBV6-6|TRBJ2-1|.
CASSLQGYNEQFF
TGTGCCAGCAGTTTGCAGGGGTACAATGAGCAGTTCTTC
>.|TRBV11-2|TRBJ2-3|TRBD2
CASSLNQRGGSDTQYF
TGTGCCAGCAGCTTAAATCAGCGGGGGGGTTCAGATACGCAGTATTTT
>.|TRBV7-2|TRBJ2-1|.
CASSLNPGEQFF
TGTGCCAGCAGCCTCAATCCCGGTGAGCAGTTCTTC
>.|TRBV9|TRBJ2-5|.
CASSRSAGAFQETQYF
TGTGCCAGCAGCAGAAGTGCGGGGGCCTTCCAAGAGACCCAGTACTTC
>.|TRBV18|TRBJ1-4|.
CASSGGSTNEKLFF
TGTGCCAGCTCGGGGGGATCGACTAATGAAAAACTGTTTTTT
>.|TRBV28|TRBJ2-4|.
CASSPGHGKIQYF
TGTGCCAGCAGCCCTGGGCACGGCAAGATTCAGTACTTC
>.|TRBV7-9|TRBJ1-2|.
CASSLERRGYTF
TGTGCCAGCAGCTTAGAACGGAGGGGCTACACCTTC
>.|TRBV5-5|TRBJ2-7|.
CASSLAGDSYEQYF
TGTGCCAGCAGCTTGGCCGGGGATTCCTACGAGCAGTACTTC
>.|TRBV15|TRBJ1-6|.
CATSRDGRDSPLHF
TGTGCCACCAGCAGAGATGGGAGGGATTCACCCCTCCACTTT
>.|TRBV7-2|TRBJ2-3|.
CASSLAGRPLTGYF
TGTGCCAGCAGCTTAGCGGGGCGGCCCTTAACCGGGTATTTT
>.|TRBV5-1|TRBJ1-3|.
CASSSEGRGNTIYF
TGCGCCAGCAGCTCTGAGGGCCGCGGAAACACCATATATTTT
>.|TRBV4-1|TRBJ2-5|TRBD2
CASSQSPRRGLQETQYF
TGCGCCAGCAGCCAAAGTCCACGGCGGGGGTTACAAGAGACCCAGTACTTC
>.|TRBV4-1|TRBJ1-5|.
CASSQERVSGNQPQHF
TGCGCCAGCAGCCAAGAACGGGTCAGCGGCAATCAGCCCCAGCATTTT
>.|TRBV6-5|TRBJ2-5|TRBD1
CASKSQGVETQYF
TGTGCCAGCAAATCACAGGGGGTTGAGACCCAGTACTTC
>.|TRBV5-1|TRBJ1-1|.
CASSLATANTEAFF
TGCGCCAGCAGCTTGGCGACAGCGAACACTGAAGCTTTCTTT
>once|TRBV5-1|TRBJ2-5|TRBD2
CASSLGPGGETQYF
TGCGCCAGCAGCTTGGGACCGGGGGGGGAGACCCAGTACTTC
>.|TRBV10-2|TRBJ2-1|.
CASSEGRGSYNEQFF
TGCGCCAGCAGTGAAGGCAGGGGCTCCTACAATGAGCAGTTCTTC
>.|TRBV6-5|TRBJ1-1|TRBD1
CASSWDRKNTEAFF
TGTGCCAGCAGTTGGGACAGAAAGAACACTGAAGCTTTCTTT